Here is one TCR beta chain with its context. TCRdb keeps only in-frame clones here, not all; method: immunoSEQ multiplex PCR. Of about 660,000 clones in the sample, around 87% were seen once. The data stem from a study of shared T cell receptors in the human thymus. The same data also contributed to another study, on human thymus T cells. As that report states: Resections from corrective heart surgery supplied the thymus tissue.

The sequencing sample was made of thymocytes. The clonotype comes from a boy in the first two years of life with a congenital heart defect.

The CDR3 DNA reads TGTGCCTGGAGGGGGACTAGGAACGAGCAGTACTTC. Translating it yields CAWRGTRNEQYF. The J gene is TRBJ2-7, the V gene TRBV30; 8 bases line up with TRBD2. The V gene's germline CDR1 is GTSNPN and CDR2 SVGIG (reference sequence). V was clipped by 3 bases and J by 5 bases; unmatched bases: 3. The CDR3 length is 12 residues.